This section outlines one T cell receptor beta chain sequence together with its context. No antigen is known for it. The entry originates in a study of cytomegalovirus exposure and HLA in healthy donors. Researchers ran the PCR with 60 Vbeta and 13 Jbeta primers. Libraries were prepared by immunoSEQ multiplex PCR; TCRdb keeps only in-frame clonotypes and omits some of them. The data contain roughly 150,000 clones, around 78% of them seen just once; the ten biggest clones take up about 1.4%. General observations from the study: A list of about 160 TCR beta chains associated with cytomegalovirus was given.

The clonotype comes from a man in his forties or fifties in good health and CMV-seronegative. Sequencing used PBMCs.

The CDR3, as DNA: TGTGCCAGTAGTATCAGATCCAGTATCTATGGCTACACCTTC. Residues: CASSIRSSIYGYTF. This chain uses TRBV19 with TRBJ1-2; D is ambiguous. This CDR3 comprises 14 residues. The V gene's germline CDR1 is LNHDA and CDR2 SQIVND (reference sequence). V dropped 3 bases and J dropped 4 bases, with 12 bases sitting between them.